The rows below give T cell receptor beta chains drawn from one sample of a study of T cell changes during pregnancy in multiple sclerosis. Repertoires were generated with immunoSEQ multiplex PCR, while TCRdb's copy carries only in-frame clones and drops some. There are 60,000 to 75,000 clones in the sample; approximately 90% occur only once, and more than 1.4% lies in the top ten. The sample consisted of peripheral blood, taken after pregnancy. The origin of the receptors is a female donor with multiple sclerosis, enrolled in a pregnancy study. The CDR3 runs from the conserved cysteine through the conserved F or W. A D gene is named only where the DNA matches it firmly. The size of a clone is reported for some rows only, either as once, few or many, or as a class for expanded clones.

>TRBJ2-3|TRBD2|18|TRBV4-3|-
TGCGCCAGCAGCCAAGGGGGCCTAGCGGGAGGGCCGTCAGATACGCAGTATTTT
CASSQGGLAGGPSDTQYF
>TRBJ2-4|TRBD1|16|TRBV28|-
TGTGCCAGCAGTTTGTTGGACAGGGGAGCCAAAAACATTCAGTACTTC
CASSLLDRGAKNIQYF
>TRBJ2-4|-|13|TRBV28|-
TGTGCCAGCAGTTTACTCCCGAAAAACATTCAGTACTTC
CASSLLPKNIQYF
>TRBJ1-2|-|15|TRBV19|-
TGTGCCAGTAGTATAGGGGCCGAAAGAAACTATGGCTACACCTTC
CASSIGAERNYGYTF
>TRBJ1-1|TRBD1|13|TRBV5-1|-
TGCGCCAGCAGCTCGACAGGGGACACTGAAGCTTTCTTT
CASSSTGDTEAFF
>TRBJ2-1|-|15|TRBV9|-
TGTGCCAGCAGTGCGGTCGGAGGGTCCTACAATGAGCAGTTCTTC
CASSAVGGSYNEQFF
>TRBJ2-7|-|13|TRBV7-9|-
TGTGCCAGCAGCTTAGGTCGAGCCTACGAGCAGTACTTC
CASSLGRAYEQYF
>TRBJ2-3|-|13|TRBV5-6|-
TGTGCCAGCAGCTTGGCCGCGGCGCGCGCGCAGTATTTT
CASSLAAARAQYF
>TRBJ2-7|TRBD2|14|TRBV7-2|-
TGTGCCAGCAGCCGGACTAGCGGCCCCTACGAGCAGTACTTC
CASSRTSGPYEQYF
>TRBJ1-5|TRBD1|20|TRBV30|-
TGTGCCTGGAGTGTTGGTCGGGGACAGGGTGTCATCCGGGGCAATCAGCCCCAGCATTTT
CAWSVGRGQGVIRGNQPQHF
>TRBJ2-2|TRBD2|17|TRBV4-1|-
TGCGCCAGCAGCCAAGTTGGACTAGCGGGAGGGCCCGGGGAGCTGTTTTTT
CASSQVGLAGGPGELFF
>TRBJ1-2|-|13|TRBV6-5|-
TGTGCCAGGAACGCGGCCGGAAGTTATGGCTACACCTTC
CARNAAGSYGYTF
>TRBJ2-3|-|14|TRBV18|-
TGTGCCAGCTCACGAGCTCCGGGCACAGATACGCAGTATTTT
CASSRAPGTDTQYF
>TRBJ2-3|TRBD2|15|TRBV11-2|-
TGTGCCAGCAGCCTCAGCGGGAGAGACACAGATACGCAGTATTTT
CASSLSGRDTDTQYF
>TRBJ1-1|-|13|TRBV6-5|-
TGTGCCAGCAGCAGGGGTTGGGACACTGAAGCTTTCTTT
CASSRGWDTEAFF
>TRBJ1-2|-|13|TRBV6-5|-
TGTGCCAGCAGTTACCCCACAGGGCACGGCTACACCTTC
CASSYPTGHGYTF
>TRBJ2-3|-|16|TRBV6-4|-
TGTGCCAGCAGTGACGAAGCAGGTCGTAGCACAGATACGCAGTATTTT
CASSDEAGRSTDTQYF
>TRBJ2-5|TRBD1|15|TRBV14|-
TGTGCCAGCAGCCAAGTGGGACAGGTCCAAGAGACCCAGTACTTC
CASSQVGQVQETQYF
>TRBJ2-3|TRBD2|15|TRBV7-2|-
TGTGCCAGCAGAAAGGAGGCGGGAGGCACAGATACGCAGTATTTT
CASRKEAGGTDTQYF
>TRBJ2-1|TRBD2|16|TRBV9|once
TGTGCCAGCAGCCCGGGACTAGCGGGAGAAAGGTATGAGCAGTTCTTC
CASSPGLAGERYEQFF
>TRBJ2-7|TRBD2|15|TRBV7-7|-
TGTGCCAGCAGCTCTGGGACTAGCGGGGCCTACGAGCAGTACTTC
CASSSGTSGAYEQYF
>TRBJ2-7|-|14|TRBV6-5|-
TGTGCCAGCAGCCGGGGGACAGCCACCTACGAGCAGTACTTC
CASSRGTATYEQYF
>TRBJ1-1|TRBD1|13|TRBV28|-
TGTGCCAGCAGTCGAGGACAGGGGTTGGCTGCTTTCTTT
CASSRGQGLAAFF
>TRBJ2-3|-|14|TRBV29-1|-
TGCAGCGTCCAGAGTAGACACAACACAGATACGCAGTATTTT
CSVQSRHNTDTQYF
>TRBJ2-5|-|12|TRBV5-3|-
TGTGCCAGAAGCTTGGTTGGCGGGACCCAGTACTTC
CARSLVGGTQYF
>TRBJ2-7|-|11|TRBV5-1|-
TGCGCCAGCAGCTTAAAAGAGGTGCAGTACTTC
CASSLKEVQYF
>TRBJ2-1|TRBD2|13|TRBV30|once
TGTGCCTGGAGTGACGGGAGGGCTTTGGGGCAGTTCTTC
CAWSDGRALGQFF
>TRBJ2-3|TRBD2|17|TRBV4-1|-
TGCGCCAGCAGCCAATGGGTCGGGACTAGCGGCACAGATACGCAGTATTTT
CASSQWVGTSGTDTQYF
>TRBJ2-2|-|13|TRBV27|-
TGTGCCAGCAGTTTGCCACTAGCCGGGGAGCTGTTTTTT
CASSLPLAGELFF
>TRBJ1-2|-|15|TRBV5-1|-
TGCGCCAGCAGCTTGGTGCAGGGCGGAATCTATGGCTACACCTTC
CASSLVQGGIYGYTF
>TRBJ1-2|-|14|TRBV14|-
TGTGCCAGCAGCCAAGGGGACATCCTCTATGGCTACACCTTC
CASSQGDILYGYTF
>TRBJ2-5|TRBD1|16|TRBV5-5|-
TGTGCCAGCAGCTTGGGACAGGGCGCTATCCAAGAGACCCAGTACTTC
CASSLGQGAIQETQYF
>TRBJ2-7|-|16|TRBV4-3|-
TGCGCCAGCAGCCATGAGGCCGGGACAACCTCCTACGAGCAGTACTTC
CASSHEAGTTSYEQYF
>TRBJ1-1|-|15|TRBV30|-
TGTGCCTGGAAGGGGTGGAGGGGCCTGAACACTGAAGCTTTCTTT
CAWKGWRGLNTEAFF
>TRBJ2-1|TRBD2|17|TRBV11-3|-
TGTGCCAGCAGCTCGGGTTTGGGACTAGGGCCCTACAATGAGCAGTTCTTC
CASSSGLGLGPYNEQFF
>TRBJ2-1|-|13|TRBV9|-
TGTGCCAGCAGCCTCGGGACCTACAATGAGCAGTTCTTC
CASSLGTYNEQFF
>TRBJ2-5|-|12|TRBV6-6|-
TGTGCCAGCAGCCCCCCCGGAGAGACCCAGTACTTC
CASSPPGETQYF
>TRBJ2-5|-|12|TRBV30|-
TGTGCCTGGAGGAGTCGAGGGGAGACCCAGTACTTC
CAWRSRGETQYF
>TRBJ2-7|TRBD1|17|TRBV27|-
TGTGCCAGCAGTTTATCGAAGACAGGGGCTCCGTTCTACGAGCAGTACTTC
CASSLSKTGAPFYEQYF
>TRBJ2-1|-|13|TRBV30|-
TGTGCCTGGAGTGCTAGCTCCTACAATGAGCAGTTCTTC
CAWSASSYNEQFF
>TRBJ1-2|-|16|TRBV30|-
TGTGCCTGGAGGGGATCGACAGTTTCCCGATCCTATGGCTACACCTTC
CAWRGSTVSRSYGYTF
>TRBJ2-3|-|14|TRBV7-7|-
TGTGCCAGCAGCTTAATCGGGGTGGCAGATACGCAGTATTTT
CASSLIGVADTQYF
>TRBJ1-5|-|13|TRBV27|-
TGTGCCAGCAGAGGGGGTCGCAATCAGCCCCAGCATTTT
CASRGGRNQPQHF
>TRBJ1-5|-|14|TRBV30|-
TGTGCCTGGAGTGCGGACAGCCTAAGGCAGCCCCAGCATTTT
CAWSADSLRQPQHF